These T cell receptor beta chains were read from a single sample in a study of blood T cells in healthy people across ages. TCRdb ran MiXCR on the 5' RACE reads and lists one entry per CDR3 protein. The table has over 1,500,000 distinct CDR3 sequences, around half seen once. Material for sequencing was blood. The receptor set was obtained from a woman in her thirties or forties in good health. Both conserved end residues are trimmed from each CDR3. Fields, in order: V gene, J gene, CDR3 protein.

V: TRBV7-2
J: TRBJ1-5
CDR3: ASSLKGQGTTQPQH

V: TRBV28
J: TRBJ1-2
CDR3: ASSYRGWGYT

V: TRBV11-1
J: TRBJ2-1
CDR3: ASLNGVSYNEQF

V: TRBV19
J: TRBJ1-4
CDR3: ASSIGSPNEKLF

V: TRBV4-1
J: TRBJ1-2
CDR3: ASSPQDYYGYT

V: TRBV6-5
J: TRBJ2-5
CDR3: ASSYETGLGGETQY

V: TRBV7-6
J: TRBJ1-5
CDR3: ASSLGQGVGQPQH

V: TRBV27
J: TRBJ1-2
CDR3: ASSSWESNYGYT

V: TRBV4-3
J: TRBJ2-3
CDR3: ASSQWGRGSTDTQY

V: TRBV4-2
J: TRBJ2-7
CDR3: ASSRESIGYEQY

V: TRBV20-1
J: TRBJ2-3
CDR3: SAPGVRDTQY